This passage covers 26 T cell receptor beta chains from one sample sequenced in a study of CD4 T cells in relation to SARS-CoV-2 and coronaviruses. The table came from immunoSEQ multiplex PCR; TCRdb's copy has only in-frame clones and leaves some out. Of about 15,000 clones listed, around 82% are singletons. These receptors' antigens are unknown. CD4+ T cells from unexposed donors were obtained before the COVID-19 pandemic (2011-2018). After about 10 days of culture, CD4+ T cells were isolated. Sequencing was done on a sample of CD4+ T cells from PBMCs, cultured in vitro. The receptors come from a human donor in good health.

V and J are TRBV24-1 and TRBJ1-2, with no clear D. From germline, CDR1 is KGHDR and CDR2 SFDVKD. V was shortened by 4 bases and J by 3 bases, with 5 bases between the two germline ends. The CDR3 covers 12 residues. The CDR3 DNA follows: TGTGCCACCAGTGAATCAGACTATGGCTACACCTTC. It yields the protein CATSESDYGYTF.

In DNA form, the CDR3 reads TGTGCCAGCAGGCAGGGGGCTGCTGGGGCCAACGTCCTGACTTTC. Amino acid sequence: CASRQGAAGANVLTF. The chain joins TRBV6-5 to TRBJ2-6; 8 bases align to TRBD1. V lost 6 bases and J lost 2; bases outside the gene matches: 3. CDR1 MNHEY and CDR2 SVGAGI come from the germline V gene. The CDR3 is 15 amino acids.

This sequence joins TRBV30 and TRBJ1-2; possible D gene TRBD1, 6 bases. Germline lookup yields CDR1 GTSNPN and CDR2 SVGIG (reference sequence). There are 14 residues in the CDR3. V lost 3 bases and J 3 bases, leaving 14 bases between the germline ends. CDR3 in DNA: TGTGCCTGGAGCCCCGGGTGGGGGCACTATGGCTACACCTTC. Translating it yields CAWSPGWGHYGYTF.

This rearrangement joins TRBV6-1 to TRBJ1-4, with D unresolved. Per the germline V gene, CDR1 is MNHNS and CDR2 is SASEGT. V lost 3 bases and J 8 bases, leaving 16 bases between the germline ends. This CDR3 contains 15 residues. The CDR3 loop is CASSDGSLGGEKLFF. DNA for the CDR3: TGTGCCAGCAGTGATGGATCTTTAGGAGGAGAAAAACTGTTTTTT.

The DNA for the CDR3 is TGTGCCAGCAGAAGACCGGGACAGATAAATGAGCAGTTCTTC. Translated: CASRRPGQINEQFF. The chain recombines TRBV6-5 with TRBJ2-1, with 7 bases lining up with TRBD1. CDR1 is MNHEY and CDR2 is SVGAGI in the germline V gene. This CDR3 has 14 residues. The trim removed 6 bases at V and 7 bases at J, leaving 9 bases unmatched.

V gene TRBV10-3 combines with J gene TRBJ2-1, with 7 bases fitting TRBD1. The germline V gene encodes CDR1 ENHRY and CDR2 SYGVKD. CDR3 size: 16 residues. Trimming took 3 bases from V and 5 from J; bases not matched to a gene: 10. CDR3 protein: CAISDQGQLNHNEQFF. The CDR3 DNA follows: TGTGCCATCAGTGACCAGGGACAGTTAAATCACAATGAGCAGTTCTTC.

This chain uses TRBV15 with TRBJ2-3; D gene uncertain. The germline V gene has CDR1 LNHNV and CDR2 YYDKDF (reference sequence). The CDR3 is 14 amino acids. The V end was cut by 0 bases, the J end by 6 bases, with 10 bases between. The CDR3 DNA follows: TGTGCCACCAGCAGAGATACCAAGGTGGATACGCAGTATTTT. Amino acids: CATSRDTKVDTQYF.

The gene calls are TRBV6-6 and TRBJ1-3; D is uncertain. V gave up 4 bases and J gave up 4 bases, with 11 bases separating them. Germline V lookup: CDR1 MNHNY, CDR2 SVGAGI (reference sequence). This CDR3 has 14 residues. CDR3 bases: TGTGCCAGCAGTTTGGATGGTGCCGGAAACACCATATATTTT. It translates to CASSLDGAGNTIYF.

In its sample, this clone was seen once. The genes are TRBV10-3 and TRBJ2-7, with no clear D. The V gene lost 9 bases and the J gene lost 0 bases, with 9 bases spanning the gap. CDR3 length: 12 residues. Germline CDR1 ENHRY, CDR2 SYGVKD. The CDR3 nucleotides read TGTGCCATAACGACGAGCTCCTACGAGCAGTACTTC. The encoded protein is CAITTSSYEQYF.

This clone was observed a few times. V usage is TRBV6-5 and J usage is TRBJ2-3; D gene unclear. The CDR3 sequence is 15 residues long. Between the trimmed V and J ends, which lost 2 bases and 0 bases, there was a span of 9 bases. Germline V lookup: CDR1 MNHEY, CDR2 SVGAGI. CDR3 sequence (DNA): TGTGCCAGCAGTTACAGGCAGAAAAGCACAGATACGCAGTATTTT. Protein sequence: CASSYRQKSTDTQYF.

CDR3 DNA sequence: TGCGCCAGCTCTGACCCGGATCAGCCCCAGCATTTT. Residues: CASSDPDQPQHF. The chain couples TRBV10-1 to TRBJ1-5; D gene ambiguous. Per the germline V gene, CDR1 is WNHNN and CDR2 is SYGVQD (reference sequence). This CDR3 comprises 12 residues. With 8 bases removed from V and 5 bases from J, the gap between germline ends came to 10 bases.

The CDR3 nucleotides are TGTGCCAGCAGTGATATGGGCGCGGGACAACTTTACTTCTACGAGCAGTACTTC. Translating it yields CASSDMGAGQLYFYEQYF. The rearrangement joins TRBV2 to TRBJ2-7; D is possibly TRBD1 or TRBD2 (6 bases each). V lost 3 bases, J lost 3 bases, and 24 bases lay in between. Germline CDR1 SNHLY, CDR2 FYNNEI. This CDR3 is 18 amino acids long.

DNA of the CDR3: TGTGCCAGCAGTGTAAGGGGGAACACTGAAGCTTTCTTT. Translation: CASSVRGNTEAFF. This chain connects TRBV6-4 to TRBJ1-1; tentatively, D is TRBD1 (5 bases). Germline V gives CDR1 MRHNA, CDR2 SNTAGT. The V end lost 4 bases, the J end lost 1 base, and 7 bases lay between the germline ends. This CDR3 contains 13 residues.

The chain links TRBV3-1 (or the pseudogene TRBV3-2) to TRBJ2-7, with TRBD2 identical over 11 bases. CDR3 length equals 15 residues. The germline V gene encodes CDR1 LGHDT and CDR2 YNNKEL (reference sequence). Trimming cost V 3 bases and J 0 bases; bases outside gene matches: 1. CDR3 sequence reads: CASSQGTSGSYEQYF. DNA of the CDR3: TGTGCCAGCAGCCAGGGGACTAGCGGCTCCTACGAGCAGTACTTC.

This clone was detected only a few times. The CDR3 sequence is CASSQIGSTEQYF. The CDR3, as DNA: TGTGCCAGCAGCCAAATCGGGAGCACCGAGCAGTACTTC. V usage is TRBV14 and J usage is TRBJ2-7; a possible D gene is TRBD2 (6 bases). V dropped 2 bases and J dropped 6 bases, with 11 bases sitting between them. CDR3 size: 13 residues. Per the germline V gene, CDR1 is SGHDN and CDR2 is FVKESK.

V gene TRBV24-1 combines with J gene TRBJ2-5; D is perhaps TRBD2 (6 bases). The CDR3 contains 14 residues. The ends were cut back, 4 bases at V and 4 bases at J, with 12 bases in the middle. The germline V gene encodes CDR1 KGHDR and CDR2 SFDVKD. Here the CDR3 reads CATSEEGGPETQYF. As DNA, the CDR3 is TGTGCCACCAGTGAGGAGGGCGGGCCAGAGACCCAGTACTTC.

This clone has a single count. The rearrangement joins TRBV29-1 to TRBJ2-3, with TRBD1 matching over 7 bases. CDR3 length: 12 residues. V was clipped by 6 bases and J by 5 bases; unmatched bases: 5. Germline V lookup: CDR1 SQVTM, CDR2 ANQGSEA. The CDR3 is CSVQGPEDTQYF. The CDR3 DNA reads TGCAGCGTACAGGGGCCGGAAGATACGCAGTATTTT.

The chain employs TRBV2 and TRBJ2-1; TRBD1 might be the D (6 bases). V was clipped by 4 bases and J by 3 bases, with 13 bases between them. The CDR3 runs 15 residues. Germline V gives CDR1 SNHLY, CDR2 FYNNEI. The CDR3 DNA reads as TGTGCCAGCAGTGTGGCAGGGGACGGCTACAATGAGCAGTTCTTC. The encoded protein is CASSVAGDGYNEQFF.

Here the CDR3 reads CASSLGTAFSAEQYF. CDR3 DNA sequence: TGTGCCAGCAGCTTGGGTACGGCATTCTCGGCCGAGCAGTACTTC. The rearrangement uses TRBV5-4 and TRBJ2-7; no reliable D call. The CDR3 has 15 amino acids. V dropped 0 bases and J dropped 6 bases, with 16 bases sitting between them. Germline V lookup: CDR1 SGHNT, CDR2 YYREEE (reference sequence).

The V call is TRBV15, the J call TRBJ2-4; D uncertain. This CDR3 is built from 17 residues. V lost 0 bases to trimming and J lost 9 bases, with 21 bases between them. Germline V CDR1 and CDR2: LNHNV, YYDKDF (reference sequence). The CDR3 reads CATSRDRRIVAPSIQYF. The DNA for the CDR3 is TGTGCCACCAGCAGAGATCGCAGGATCGTGGCTCCAAGCATTCAGTACTTC. The full variable domain, with the rest looked up from reference TRBV15 and TRBJ2-4, is DAMVIQNPRYQVTQFGKPVTLSCSQTLNHNVMYWYQQKSSQAPKLLFHYYDKDFNNEADTPDNFQSRRPNTSFCFLDIRSPGLGDTAMYLCATSRDRRIVAPSIQYFGAGTRLSVL.

The V and J genes are TRBV6-5 and TRBJ2-1, with 9 positions matching TRBD1. There are 15 residues in the CDR3. Germline lookup yields CDR1 MNHEY and CDR2 SVGAGI. V shed 0 bases and J 8 bases; nucleotides not matched to a gene: 5. As DNA, the CDR3 is TGTGCCAGCAGTTACTCGGGGACAGGGTTGTATGAGCAGTTCTTC. This translates into CASSYSGTGLYEQFF.

The rearrangement uses TRBV27 and TRBJ2-7; 7 nucleotides agree with TRBD1. Trimming cost V 5 bases and J 1 base; bases outside gene matches: 5. This CDR3 is built from 14 residues. Per germline, CDR1 MNHEY and CDR2 SMNVEV (reference sequence). CDR3 amino acids: CASSTRDRSYEQYF. DNA of the CDR3: TGTGCCAGCAGTACACGGGACAGATCCTACGAGCAGTACTTC.

This sequence joins TRBV19 and TRBJ2-7, with 12 bases lining up with TRBD2. Trimming took 2 bases from V and 2 from J; bases not matched to a gene: 4. This CDR3 is built from 16 residues. Germline V gene sequence: CDR1 LNHDA, CDR2 SQIVND (reference sequence). The CDR3 coding sequence is TGTGCCAGTAGTATAAGGACTAGCGGGAACCCCTACGAGCAGTACTTC. Amino acid sequence: CASSIRTSGNPYEQYF.

In regard to this clone: The same CDR3 is also encoded by other DNA sequences in this sample. The chain is built from TRBV5-1 and TRBJ1-1, with a weak D call TRBD1 (5 bases). CDR3 length equals 15 residues. Trimming took 0 bases from V and 0 from J, leaving 9 bases between them. Germline-derived CDR1 and CDR2 are SGHRS and YFSETQ. CDR3 amino acids: CASSLAGTLNTEAFF. The CDR3 nucleotides are TGCGCCAGCAGCTTGGCGGGGACCCTGAACACTGAAGCTTTCTTT.

The chain links TRBV11-2 to TRBJ1-2; D is unclear. With 2 bases removed from V and 4 bases from J, the gap between germline ends came to 11 bases. CDR3 size: 14 residues. In germline, CDR1 is SGHAT, CDR2 FQNNGV. CDR3 residues: CASSLIGQSYGYTF. The CDR3 DNA reads TGTGCCAGCAGCTTAATTGGGCAGAGCTATGGCTACACCTTC.

CDR3 sequence: CASSQQDQGLSKETQYF. CDR3 coding DNA: TGCGCCAGCAGCCAACAAGATCAGGGCCTCTCCAAAGAGACCCAGTACTTC. The genes are TRBV4-1 and TRBJ2-5; tentatively, D is TRBD1 (5 bases). This CDR3 contains 17 residues. V lost 2 bases and J lost 3, with 19 bases in between. CDR1 and CDR2 from the germline V gene are MGHRA and YSYEKL.